Listed below are T cell receptor beta chains from one sample, sequenced in a study of early T cells in non-severe SARS-CoV-2 infection. TCRdb recomputed calls from the 5' RACE reads with MiXCR, one row per CDR3 protein. Of approximately 37,000 distinct CDR3 sequences listed, approximately 7.2% are singletons. The sample consisted of whole blood, taken at baseline. These TCRs come from an adult who was a healthcare worker with PCR-confirmed SARS-CoV-2 infection or an uninfected control (not recorded which). The CDR3 runs from the conserved cysteine through the conserved F or W. Fields, in order: CDR3 protein, CDR3 DNA, V gene, clone size, D gene, J gene. The D gene is left open where the match is weak. Only part of the rows carry a size: once, few, many, or a class if the clone is expanded.

CDR3 protein: CASSIRRGQGFTDTQYF
CDR3 DNA: TGTGCCAGTAGTATACGCCGGGGACAGGGGTTCACAGATACGCAGTATTTT
V gene: TRBV19
clone size: few
D gene: TRBD1
J gene: TRBJ2-3

CDR3 protein: CASSNWGRDYGYTF
CDR3 DNA: TGTGCCAGCAGCAATTGGGGCAGAGACTATGGCTACACCTTC
V gene: TRBV7-2
clone size: many
D gene: NA
J gene: TRBJ1-2

CDR3 protein: CASRLLTEGGYEQYF
CDR3 DNA: TGTGCCAGCAGACTCCTAACCGAAGGGGGCTACGAGCAGTACTTC
V gene: TRBV11-2
clone size: many
D gene: NA
J gene: TRBJ2-7

CDR3 protein: CASSQAGQGDGSPLHF
CDR3 DNA: TGCGCCAGCAGCCAAGCTGGACAGGGGGACGGATCACCCCTCCACTTT
V gene: TRBV4-3
clone size: many
D gene: TRBD1
J gene: TRBJ1-6

CDR3 protein: CASSAHGAGVPYNEQFF
CDR3 DNA: TGTGCCAGCAGTGCCCACGGCGCGGGGGTCCCATACAATGAGCAGTTCTTC
V gene: TRBV6-1
clone size: few
D gene: TRBD2
J gene: TRBJ2-1

CDR3 protein: CASSLGQLNTEAFF
CDR3 DNA: TGTGCCAGCAGCTTAGGACAGCTGAACACTGAAGCTTTCTTT
V gene: TRBV7-6
clone size: many
D gene: NA
J gene: TRBJ1-1

CDR3 protein: CASSLPPGAYEQYF
CDR3 DNA: TGTGCCAGCAGCTTACCTCCAGGGGCCTACGAGCAGTACTTC
V gene: TRBV11-2
clone size: NA
D gene: NA
J gene: TRBJ2-7

CDR3 protein: CASRDRGGQFF
CDR3 DNA: TGTGCCAGCAGGGACAGGGGTGGGCAGTTCTTC
V gene: TRBV2
clone size: NA
D gene: TRBD1
J gene: TRBJ2-1

CDR3 protein: CASRRPAGGPDTQYF
CDR3 DNA: TGTGCCAGTAGAAGACCAGCGGGGGGCCCAGATACGCAGTATTTT
V gene: TRBV19
clone size: NA
D gene: TRBD2
J gene: TRBJ2-3

CDR3 protein: CASSRGGLSYNEQFF
CDR3 DNA: TGTGCCAGCAGCCGCGGGGGGCTTTCCTACAATGAGCAGTTCTTC
V gene: TRBV7-6
clone size: few
D gene: TRBD2
J gene: TRBJ2-1

CDR3 protein: CASSLGTDYEAFF
CDR3 DNA: TGTGCCAGCAGCTTAGGGACAGACTATGAAGCTTTCTTT
V gene: TRBV7-9
clone size: few
D gene: NA
J gene: TRBJ1-1

CDR3 protein: CASSFRDTANYGYTF
CDR3 DNA: TGTGCCAGCAGCTTTAGGGACACCGCTAACTATGGCTACACCTTC
V gene: TRBV5-6
clone size: few
D gene: NA
J gene: TRBJ1-2

CDR3 protein: CATSRDWQTQYF
CDR3 DNA: TGTGCCACCAGCAGAGATTGGCAGACCCAGTACTTC
V gene: TRBV15
clone size: few
D gene: NA
J gene: TRBJ2-5